One and the same sample provided the 28 T cell receptor beta chains below, sequenced in a study of human T cells and chemical hapten exposure. In TCRdb, the RACE reads were re-called with MiXCR into one record per CDR3 protein. The sample records roughly 100,000 distinct CDR3 sequences, around 8.8% being singletons. Time point described: healthy volunteer bleed at 2 weeks. The template was total RNA from unfractionated whole blood. Sequencing used whole blood. The receptors stem from a female donor in good health. Some clones in this sample may be carry-over from other donors' samples.

This clonotype has ten or more counts. The rearrangement links TRBV27 to TRBJ2-3; D remains unclear. V was trimmed by 6 bases and J by 2 bases, leaving 9 bases between them. The V gene's germline CDR1 is MNHEY and CDR2 SMNVEV (reference sequence). This CDR3 spans 13 amino acids. This CDR3 is CASSSDLTDTQYF. DNA for the CDR3: TGTGCCAGCAGCTCGGACCTCACAGATACGCAGTATTTT.

A few counts support this clonotype. The chain carries TRBV28 and TRBJ2-4; TRBD2 matches at 13 bases. V trimming: 5 bases; J trimming: 3 bases; junction bases outside the gene matches: 10. Germline assignment: CDR1 MDHEN and CDR2 SYDVKM. The CDR3 length is 18 residues. Here the CDR3 reads CASSPGTSGIVSKNIQYF. CDR3 nucleotides: TGTGCCAGCAGTCCCGGGACTAGCGGGATAGTTAGCAAAAACATTCAGTACTTC.

This clonotype was counted at least ten times. The chain carries TRBV20-1 and TRBJ2-1; 7 bases agree with TRBD1. The CDR3 covers 15 residues. Germline CDR1 reads DFQATT; CDR2 reads SNEGSKA (reference sequence). Losses at the gene ends were 2 bases for V and 0 bases for J; bases not matched to a gene: 4. Here the CDR3 reads CSARQGQFSYNEQFF. Written as DNA, the CDR3 is TGCAGTGCTAGACAGGGACAGTTCTCCTACAATGAGCAGTTCTTC.

This clonotype was counted ten times or more. The CDR3 sequence is CASSSGTSGSIYNEQFF. CDR3 nucleotide sequence: TGTGCCAGCAGCTCAGGGACTAGCGGGAGTATCTACAATGAGCAGTTCTTC. V is TRBV7-8 and J is TRBJ2-1; 14 nucleotides align to TRBD2. The trim removed 4 bases at V and 3 bases at J, leaving 5 bases unmatched. The CDR3 is 17 residues long. The V gene's germline CDR1 is SGHVS and CDR2 FQNEAQ.

This clonotype was counted a few times. This sequence joins TRBV7-8 and TRBJ2-3; weak D call: TRBD2 (5 bases). There are 12 residues in the CDR3. Trimming left V 5 bases short and J 7 bases short, with 10 bases between. In germline, CDR1 is SGHVS, CDR2 FQNEAQ. Written as DNA, the CDR3 is TGTGCCAGCAGCCCGACTATATATACGCAGTATTTT. Translation gives CASSPTIYTQYF. The full variable domain, in which reference TRBV7-8 and TRBJ2-3 provide the parts outside the CDR3, is GAGVSQSPRYKVAKRGQDVALRCDPISGHVSLFWYQQALGQGPEFLTYFQNEAQLDKSGLPSDRFFAERPEGSVSTLKIQRTQQEDSAVYLCASSPTIYTQYFGPGTRLTVL.

This clonotype showed up just a few times. CDR3 DNA: TGTGCCTGGAGCCCGACAGGGGCGTATGGCTACACCTTC. Residues: CAWSPTGAYGYTF. The V gene is TRBV30, the J gene TRBJ1-2; TRBD1 agrees at 8 bases. V lost 3 bases and J lost 5; bases outside the gene matches: 5. The CDR3 is 13 residues long. The germline gives CDR1 GTSNPN, CDR2 SVGIG (reference sequence).

This clonotype was seen more than once but under ten times. The genes are TRBV4-3 and TRBJ2-3, with a possible D match to TRBD2 (7 bases). This CDR3 is 16 amino acids long. Germline-derived CDR1 and CDR2 are LGHNA and YSLEER. The V and J ends lost 0 bases and 5 bases respectively, with 15 bases between them. The CDR3 spells CASSQDWAGARDTQYF. The DNA of the CDR3 is TGCGCCAGCAGCCAAGATTGGGCGGGGGCAAGAGATACGCAGTATTTT.

This clonotype was seen only a few times. V usage is TRBV20-1 and J usage is TRBJ2-3; a weak D match, TRBD2 (6 bases). The CDR3 has 17 residues. V shed 0 bases and J shed 2 bases, with 18 bases lying between them. Looked up from germline, CDR1 is DFQATT and CDR2 is SNEGSKA (reference sequence). The CDR3, as DNA: TGCAGTGCTAGAGATAAGGTTCTAGCGAGCCACACAGATACGCAGTATTTT. Translating gives CSARDKVLASHTDTQYF.

Points on this clonotype: A read error may account for a junction end that differs from germline. The gene calls are TRBV29-1 and TRBJ2-2; perhaps TRBD2 as D (5 bases). Looked up from germline, CDR1 is SQVTM and CDR2 is ANQGSEA. This CDR3 spans 12 amino acids. CDR3 protein: CSVEGNTGEPFF. CDR3 nucleotides: TGCAGCGTTGAGGGGAACACCGGGGAGCCGTTTTTT.

This clonotype appeared a few times. The J gene is TRBJ2-1, the V gene TRBV5-4; TRBD2 matches 11 bases. Germline loops: CDR1 SGHNT, CDR2 YYREEE (reference sequence). Trimming took 0 bases from V and 4 from J; bases not matched to a gene: 9. There are 18 residues in the CDR3. The CDR3 reads CASSLDGATSGAYNEQFF. CDR3 nucleotides: TGTGCCAGCAGCTTGGACGGGGCGACTAGCGGGGCTTACAATGAGCAGTTCTTC.

This sequence joins TRBV5-1 and TRBJ2-1, with 10 bases lining up with TRBD1. CDR1 and CDR2 (germline): SGHRS, YFSETQ. With 0 bases clipped from V and 7 bases from J, the junction kept 4 bases outside the gene matches. The CDR3 totals 15 residues. CDR3: CASSLGQGAGNEQFF. The CDR3 DNA sequence: TGCGCCAGCAGCTTGGGACAGGGGGCTGGGAATGAGCAGTTCTTC. Together with reference TRBV5-1 and TRBJ2-1, the CDR3 gives the full variable domain: KAGVTQTPRYLIKTRGQQVTLSCSPISGHRSVSWYQQTPGQGLQFLFEYFSETQRNKGNFPGRFSGRQFSNSRSEMNVSTLELGDSALYLCASSLGQGAGNEQFFGPGTRLTVL.

J is TRBJ2-3 and V is TRBV7-9, with no clear D. The CDR3 spans 16 residues. Germline V CDR1 and CDR2: SEHNR, FQNEAQ (reference sequence). Between the trimmed V and J ends, which lost 5 bases and 4 bases, there was a span of 19 bases. CDR3 sequence (DNA): TGTGCCAGCAGCACGATGGACCCAACCCCCTCAGATACGCAGTATTTT. This encodes CASSTMDPTPSDTQYF.

The chain couples TRBV7-9 to TRBJ2-5; no definite D call. V was clipped by 1 base and J by 5 bases, with 8 bases between them. The CDR3 consists of 13 residues. Germline values: CDR1 SEHNR, CDR2 FQNEAQ (reference sequence). The CDR3 nucleotides read TGTGCCAGCAGCTTAGTCGAGGAGGAGACCCAGTACTTC. Encoded protein: CASSLVEEETQYF.

In this sample, this clonotype turned up many times. This rearrangement joins TRBV29-1 to TRBJ2-1; possibly TRBD1 for D (5 bases). CDR1 and CDR2 from the germline V gene are SQVTM and ANQGSEA. The CDR3 is made up of 13 amino acids. Trimming took 7 bases from V and 3 from J, leaving 13 bases between them. The CDR3, as DNA: TGCAGCGGCCTTCAGGGAAGCTACAATGAGCAGTTCTTC. Its translation is CSGLQGSYNEQFF.

This clonotype has a count of ten or more. The chain uses TRBV28 and TRBJ1-1, with 9 bases identical to TRBD1. CDR1 is MDHEN and CDR2 is SYDVKM in the germline V gene. J was trimmed by 6 bases and V by 8 bases; bases with no gene match: 10. The CDR3 has 14 residues. CDR3 DNA: TGTGCCAGCGGGCGGACAGGGGTGGATGCTGAAGCTTTCTTT. Translation gives CASGRTGVDAEAFF.

The V call is TRBV29-1, the J call TRBJ2-1; the match to TRBD1 covers 11 bases. J lost 8 bases, V lost 6 bases, and 12 bases had no gene match. Germline V gene sequence: CDR1 SQVTM, CDR2 ANQGSEA. This CDR3 contains 15 residues. The chain's CDR3 is CSVPPPGQGVHEQFF. CDR3 DNA: TGCAGCGTCCCGCCCCCGGGACAGGGGGTACATGAGCAGTTCTTC.

The rearrangement links TRBV24-1 to TRBJ2-1; D may be TRBD1 (6 bases). Trimming shortened V by 9 bases and J by 8 bases, and 19 bases separated the two germline ends. The germline V gene encodes CDR1 KGHDR and CDR2 SFDVKD. This CDR3 has 14 residues. The CDR3 DNA sequence: TGTGCCACCGTTAACAGGGATTTTGGATATGAGCAGTTCTTC. Protein: CATVNRDFGYEQFF.

V is TRBV12-3 or TRBV12-4 and J is TRBJ2-2; the match to TRBD2 covers 15 bases. V dropped 5 bases and J dropped 6; count of bases not matched to a gene: 7. The length of the CDR3 is 17 residues. CDR3 nucleotide sequence: TGTGCCAGCAGTGGACTAGCGGGAGGGCCCCCCCCCGGGGAGCTGTTTTTT. Its protein is CASSGLAGGPPPGELFF.

V is TRBV12-3 or TRBV12-4 and J is TRBJ1-5; 7 positions match TRBD1. V was clipped by 6 bases and J by 5 bases; unmatched bases: 7. The CDR3 extends over 14 amino acids. The CDR3 is CASRLTGEHQPQHF. CDR3 DNA sequence: TGTGCCAGCAGACTCACAGGGGAGCATCAGCCCCAGCATTTT.

The gene calls are TRBV7-2 and TRBJ1-2; TRBD1 aligns across 8 bases. The ends lost 5 bases at V and 3 bases at J; junction bases unmatched: 5. Looked up from germline, CDR1 is SGHTA and CDR2 is FQGNSA. The CDR3 loop spans 14 amino acids. The CDR3 coding sequence is TGTGCCAGCAGCCGGGACAGGCGTGACTATGGCTACACCTTC. This encodes CASSRDRRDYGYTF.

This clonotype occurred a few times. The chain combines TRBV7-2 with TRBJ2-3; 9 nucleotides align to TRBD2. V trimming: 5 bases; J trimming: 12 bases; junction bases outside the gene matches: 15. The CDR3 is 15 amino acids. Germline lookup yields CDR1 SGHTA and CDR2 FQGNSA. CDR3 DNA: TGTGCCAGCAGCCAGCGGTCAGCGGGAGGTCCCATCCAGTATTTT. Residues: CASSQRSAGGPIQYF.

This clonotype has more than one count but fewer than ten. V usage is TRBV7-2 and J usage is TRBJ2-3, with unresolved D. Deletions cut 2 bases from V and 5 bases from J, with 14 bases between. The CDR3 sequence is 15 residues long. The germline CDR1 and CDR2 sequences are SGHTA and FQGNSA. The CDR3 DNA reads as TGTGCCAGCAGCTTAATGGTTCAAGCTAAAGATACGCAGTATTTT. This gives the protein CASSLMVQAKDTQYF.

This clonotype was picked up many times. The chain recombines TRBV6-1 with TRBJ2-1; TRBD1 matches at 8 bases. In germline, CDR1 is MNHNS, CDR2 SASEGT. V dropped 5 bases and J dropped 4; count of bases not matched to a gene: 7. CDR3 size: 15 residues. Written as DNA, the CDR3 is TGTGCCAGCAGTAACGCTGGACAGGGATACAATGAGCAGTTCTTC. It translates to CASSNAGQGYNEQFF.

This clonotype occurred a few times. The CDR3 DNA sequence: TGTGCCACCAGTCTCCGGGGCGCGACAGATACGCAGTATTTT. It translates to CATSLRGATDTQYF. The gene calls are TRBV24-1 and TRBJ2-3; possibly TRBD1 or TRBD2 for D (5 bases each). The CDR3 runs 14 residues. Trimming took 6 bases from V and 3 from J, leaving 12 bases between them. The V gene's germline CDR1 is KGHDR and CDR2 SFDVKD.

This clonotype has ten or more counts. This chain connects TRBV27 to TRBJ1-3; D is undetermined. CDR3 length: 11 residues. CDR1 and CDR2 from the germline V gene are MNHEY and SMNVEV (reference sequence). The ends were cut back, 6 bases at V and 3 bases at J, with 3 bases in the middle. As DNA, the CDR3 is TGTGCCAGCAGGCTTGGAAACACCATATATTTT. It specifies CASRLGNTIYF.

This clonotype was recorded a few times. The V gene is TRBV5-1, the J gene TRBJ2-4; D not certain. Per the germline V gene, CDR1 is SGHRS and CDR2 is YFSETQ. The CDR3 totals 12 residues. Trimming pared 3 bases from V and 6 bases from J, leaving 7 bases between. The CDR3, as DNA: TGCGCCAGCAGCTCCGACCGAAACATTCAGTACTTC. Amino acid sequence: CASSSDRNIQYF.

V and J are TRBV24-1 and TRBJ2-2; 10 bases are a match to TRBD1. This CDR3 has 17 amino acids. V shed 2 bases, J shed 7 bases, and the junction held 9 bases outside the gene matches. The V gene's germline CDR1 is KGHDR and CDR2 SFDVKD. CDR3 nucleotide sequence: TGTGCCACCAGTGATTCCGGGACAGGGGAAATTTTCGGGGAGCTGTTTTTT. As protein: CATSDSGTGEIFGELFF.

This chain links TRBV7-4 with TRBJ2-2; 7 bases agree with TRBD2. Per germline, CDR1 SGHVT and CDR2 SQSDAQ. J gave up 4 bases and V 2 bases, and 4 bases lay outside the gene matches. This CDR3 region has 15 residues. The DNA for the CDR3 is TGTGCCAGCAGCTTAAGGGACTATAGCACCGGGGAGCTGTTTTTT. Translated: CASSLRDYSTGELFF.